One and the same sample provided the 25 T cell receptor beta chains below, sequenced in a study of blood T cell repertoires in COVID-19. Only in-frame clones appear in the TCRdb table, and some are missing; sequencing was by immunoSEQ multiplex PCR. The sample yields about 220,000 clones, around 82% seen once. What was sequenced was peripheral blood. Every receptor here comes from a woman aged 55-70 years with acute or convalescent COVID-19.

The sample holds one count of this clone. Here the CDR3 DNA reads TGTGCCAGCAGTTACGGTCGGGGGGGGCCGAGCTATGGCTACACCTTC. This encodes CASSYGRGGPSYGYTF. The rearrangement joins TRBV6-6 to TRBJ1-2, with a possible D match to TRBD1 (6 bases). V was clipped by 2 bases and J by 4 bases, with 17 bases between them. The V gene's germline CDR1 is MNHNY and CDR2 SVGAGI (reference sequence). There are 16 residues in the CDR3.

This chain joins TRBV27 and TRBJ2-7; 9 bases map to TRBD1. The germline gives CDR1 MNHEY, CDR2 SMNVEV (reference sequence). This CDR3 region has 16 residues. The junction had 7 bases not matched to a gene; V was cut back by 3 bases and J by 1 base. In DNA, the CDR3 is TGTGCCAGCAGTTTCCGGGGACAGGGTAGATCCTACGAGCAGTACTTC. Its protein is CASSFRGQGRSYEQYF.

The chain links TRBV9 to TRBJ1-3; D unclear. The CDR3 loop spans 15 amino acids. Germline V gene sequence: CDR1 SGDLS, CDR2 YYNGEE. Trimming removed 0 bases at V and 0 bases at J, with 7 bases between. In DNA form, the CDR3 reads TGTGCCAGCAGCGTAGGAACAAACTCTGGAAACACCATATATTTT. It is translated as CASSVGTNSGNTIYF.

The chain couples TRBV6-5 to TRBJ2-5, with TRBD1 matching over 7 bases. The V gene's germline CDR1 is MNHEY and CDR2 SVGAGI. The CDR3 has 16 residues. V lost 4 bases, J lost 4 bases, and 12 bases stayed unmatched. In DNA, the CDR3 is TGTGCCAGCAGTTCCGGGACAGCGCGCCCCTCAGAGACCCAGTACTTC. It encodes CASSSGTARPSETQYF.

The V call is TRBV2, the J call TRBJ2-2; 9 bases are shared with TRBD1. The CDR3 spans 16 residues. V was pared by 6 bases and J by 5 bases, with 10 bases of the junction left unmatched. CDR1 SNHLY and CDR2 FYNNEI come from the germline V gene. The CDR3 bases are TGTGCCAGCAGGCTGGACAGGGGCACAGGGACCGGGGAGCTGTTTTTT. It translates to CASRLDRGTGTGELFF.

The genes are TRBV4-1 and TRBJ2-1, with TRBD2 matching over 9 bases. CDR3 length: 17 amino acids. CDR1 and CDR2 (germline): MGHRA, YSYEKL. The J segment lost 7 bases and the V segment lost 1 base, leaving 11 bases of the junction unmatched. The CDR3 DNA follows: TGCGCCAGCAGCCAAGTGAAGGGCAGCGGGGGGCAGAATGAGCAGTTCTTC. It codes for CASSQVKGSGGQNEQFF.

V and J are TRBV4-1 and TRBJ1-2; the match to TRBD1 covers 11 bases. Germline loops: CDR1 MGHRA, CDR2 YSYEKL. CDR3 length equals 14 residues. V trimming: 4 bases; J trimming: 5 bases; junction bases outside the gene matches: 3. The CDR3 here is CASSPDRGPYGYTF. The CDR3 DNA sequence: TGCGCCAGCAGCCCGGACAGGGGGCCTTATGGCTACACCTTC.

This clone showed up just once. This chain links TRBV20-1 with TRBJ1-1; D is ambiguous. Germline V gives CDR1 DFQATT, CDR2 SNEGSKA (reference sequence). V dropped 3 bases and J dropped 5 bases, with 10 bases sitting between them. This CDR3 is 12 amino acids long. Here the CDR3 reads CSASLSNTEAFF. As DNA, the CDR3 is TGCAGTGCTAGTTTGAGTAATACTGAAGCTTTCTTT.

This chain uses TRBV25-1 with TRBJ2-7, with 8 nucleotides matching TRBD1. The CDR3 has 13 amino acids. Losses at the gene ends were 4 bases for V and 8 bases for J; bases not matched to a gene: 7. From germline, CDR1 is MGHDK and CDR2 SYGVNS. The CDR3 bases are TGTGCCAGCAGTGTGGCCGACAGGGGACAGCAGTACTTC. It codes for CASSVADRGQQYF.

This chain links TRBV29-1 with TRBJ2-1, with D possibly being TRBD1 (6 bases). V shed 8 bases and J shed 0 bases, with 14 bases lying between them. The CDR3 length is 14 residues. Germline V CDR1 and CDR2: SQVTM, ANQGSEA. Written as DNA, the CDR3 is TGCAGCTCCTCCGGACAGAGCTCCTACAATGAGCAGTTCTTC. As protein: CSSSGQSSYNEQFF.

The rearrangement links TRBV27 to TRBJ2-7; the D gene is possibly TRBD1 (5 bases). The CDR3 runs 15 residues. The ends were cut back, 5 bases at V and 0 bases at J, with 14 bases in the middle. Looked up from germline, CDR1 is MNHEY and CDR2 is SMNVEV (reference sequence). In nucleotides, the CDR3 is TGTGCCAGCAGTCCCATGGACACCAACTCCTACGAGCAGTACTTC. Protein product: CASSPMDTNSYEQYF.

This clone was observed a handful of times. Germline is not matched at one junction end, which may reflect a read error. As DNA, the CDR3 is TGTGCTAGCAGCTTAGAGGGGGCCCTTTCGTGTGGCTACACCTTC. Its translation is CASSLEGALSCGYTF. This chain links TRBV7-7 with TRBJ1-2; 7 nucleotides match TRBD1. Germline V gives CDR1 SSHAT, CDR2 FNYEAQ (reference sequence). This CDR3 is built from 15 residues.

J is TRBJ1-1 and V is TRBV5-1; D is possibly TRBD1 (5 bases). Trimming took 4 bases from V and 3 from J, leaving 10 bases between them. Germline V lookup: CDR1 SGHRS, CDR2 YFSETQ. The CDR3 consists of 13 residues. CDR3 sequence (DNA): TGCGCCAGCAGCACCGCAGGGTACACTGAAGCTTTCTTT. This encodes CASSTAGYTEAFF.

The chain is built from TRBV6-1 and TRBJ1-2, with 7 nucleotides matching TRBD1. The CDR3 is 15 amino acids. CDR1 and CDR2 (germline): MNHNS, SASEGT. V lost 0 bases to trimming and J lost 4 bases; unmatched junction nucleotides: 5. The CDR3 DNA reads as TGTGCCAGCAGTGAAGCGGCGACAGGGCTCTATGGCTACACCTTC. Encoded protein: CASSEAATGLYGYTF.

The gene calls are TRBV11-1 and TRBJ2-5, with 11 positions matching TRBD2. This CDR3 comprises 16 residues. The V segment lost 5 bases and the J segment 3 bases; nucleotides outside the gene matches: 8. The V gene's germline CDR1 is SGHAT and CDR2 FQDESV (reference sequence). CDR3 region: CASSRTGLADKETQYF. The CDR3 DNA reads TGTGCCAGCAGCCGGACGGGACTAGCGGATAAAGAGACCCAGTACTTC.

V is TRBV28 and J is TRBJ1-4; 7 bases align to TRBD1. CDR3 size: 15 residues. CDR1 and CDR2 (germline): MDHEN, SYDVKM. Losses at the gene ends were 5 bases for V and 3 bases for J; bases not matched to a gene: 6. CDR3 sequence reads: CASSKQGLSNEKLFF. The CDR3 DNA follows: TGTGCCAGCAGTAAACAGGGGCTGTCTAATGAAAAACTGTTTTTT.

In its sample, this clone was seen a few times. The CDR3 protein is CASSQGRGGAYEQYF. For the CDR3, the DNA is TGTGCCAGCAGCCAAGGGAGAGGAGGGGCGTACGAGCAGTACTTC. The chain is built from TRBV3-1 (or the pseudogene TRBV3-2) and TRBJ2-7; the D gene is possibly TRBD2 (6 bases). Germline V CDR1 and CDR2: LGHDT, YNNKEL (reference sequence). Trimming stripped 1 base from V and 4 bases from J, with 14 bases between. This CDR3 contains 15 residues.

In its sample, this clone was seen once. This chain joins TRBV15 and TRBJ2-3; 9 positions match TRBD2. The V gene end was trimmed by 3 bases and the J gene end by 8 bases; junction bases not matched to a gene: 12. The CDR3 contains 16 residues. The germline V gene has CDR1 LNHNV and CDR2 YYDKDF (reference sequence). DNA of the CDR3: TGTGCCACCAGCAGGGACCGAGCGGGGGGAGGAGGTACGCAGTATTTT. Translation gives CATSRDRAGGGGTQYF.

The CDR3 DNA follows: TGTGCCACCAGGAAACGAGGCCTTACAGGGTTAAATGAAAAACTGTTTTTT. Amino acid sequence: CATRKRGLTGLNEKLFF. J is TRBJ1-4 and V is TRBV24-1, with D possibly being TRBD1 (6 bases). V was trimmed by 7 bases and J by 5 bases, leaving 22 bases between them. This CDR3 is built from 17 residues. Per the germline V gene, CDR1 is KGHDR and CDR2 is SFDVKD.

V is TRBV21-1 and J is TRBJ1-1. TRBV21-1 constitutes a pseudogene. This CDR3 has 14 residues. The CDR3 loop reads CASSTHRPRAEAFF. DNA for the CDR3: TGTGCCAGCAGCACTCACCGACCGAGGGCTGAAGCTTTCTTT.

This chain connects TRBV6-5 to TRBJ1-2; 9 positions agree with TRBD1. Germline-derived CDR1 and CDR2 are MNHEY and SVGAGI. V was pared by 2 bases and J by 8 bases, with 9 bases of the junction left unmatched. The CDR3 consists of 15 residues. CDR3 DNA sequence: TGTGCCAGCAGTTACGACCTTACAGGGGGCGGCGGCTACACCTTC. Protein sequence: CASSYDLTGGGGYTF.

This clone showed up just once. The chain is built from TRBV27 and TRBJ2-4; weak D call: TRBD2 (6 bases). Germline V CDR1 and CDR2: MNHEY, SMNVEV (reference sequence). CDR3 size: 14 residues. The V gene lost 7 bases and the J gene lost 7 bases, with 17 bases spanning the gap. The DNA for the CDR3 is TGTGCCAGCACCTGGGGGAGGAGCGGGAACATTCAGTACTTC. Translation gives CASTWGRSGNIQYF.

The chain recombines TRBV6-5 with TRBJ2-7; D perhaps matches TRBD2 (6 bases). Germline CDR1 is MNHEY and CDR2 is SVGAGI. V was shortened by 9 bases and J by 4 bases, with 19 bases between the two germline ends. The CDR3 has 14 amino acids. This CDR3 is CARLLSSRGYEQYF. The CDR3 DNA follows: TGTGCCAGACTGCTGTCCTCCCGGGGGTACGAGCAGTACTTC.

In DNA form, the CDR3 reads TGTGCCAGCAGCTTAGGCGGGGACACTGAAGCTTTCTTT. Translated, it gives CASSLGGDTEAFF. V gene TRBV11-2 combines with J gene TRBJ1-1; D is ambiguous. Germline V gives CDR1 SGHAT, CDR2 FQNNGV. Between the trimmed V and J ends, which lost 1 base and 3 bases, there was a span of 6 bases. This CDR3 is 13 amino acids long. Supplemented by reference TRBV11-2 and TRBJ1-1, the full variable domain reads EAGVAQSPRYKIIEKRQSVAFWCNPISGHATLYWYQQILGQGPKLLIQFQNNGVVDDSQLPKDRFSAERLKGVDSTLKIQPAKLEDSAVYLCASSLGGDTEAFFGQGTRLTVV.

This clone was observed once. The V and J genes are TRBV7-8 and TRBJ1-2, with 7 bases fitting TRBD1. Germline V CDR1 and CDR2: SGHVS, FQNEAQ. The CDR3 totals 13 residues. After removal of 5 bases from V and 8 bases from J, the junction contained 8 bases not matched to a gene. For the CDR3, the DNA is TGTGCCAGCAGCGCGACAGGGTATGACGGCTACACCTTC. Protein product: CASSATGYDGYTF.